This T cell receptor (beta chain) was retrieved from a study of OX40 agonist ivuxolimab in advanced cancers. The data were produced by immunoSEQ multiplex PCR, yet TCRdb's version contains in-frame clones alone and is incomplete. The sample includes 20,000 or so clones, approximately 83% of them seen just once. The CDR3 extends over 22 amino acids. Germline assignment: CDR1 SGHVS and CDR2 FNYEAQ. V trimming: 0 bases; J trimming: 3 bases; junction bases outside the gene matches: 20. In regard to this clone: Its antigen is as yet unknown.

The study, taken as a whole, reports: Expanded clones were, on average, more numerous in CD8+ T cells than in CD4+.

This receptor was obtained from an adult with an advanced solid tumor such as melanoma, head and neck, liver or kidney cancer. This chain joins TRBV7-6 and TRBJ2-1, with 10 bases that match TRBD2. The sequences come from CD4+ or CD8+ T cells sorted from blood, collected in a trial of the OX40 agonist ivuxolimab. The CDR3 DNA follows: TGTGCCAGCAGCTTAGCGCCCCTCCACGCGTCACTAGCGGGGCGCTTCTACAATGAGCAGTTCTTC. Encoded protein: CASSLAPLHASLAGRFYNEQFF.